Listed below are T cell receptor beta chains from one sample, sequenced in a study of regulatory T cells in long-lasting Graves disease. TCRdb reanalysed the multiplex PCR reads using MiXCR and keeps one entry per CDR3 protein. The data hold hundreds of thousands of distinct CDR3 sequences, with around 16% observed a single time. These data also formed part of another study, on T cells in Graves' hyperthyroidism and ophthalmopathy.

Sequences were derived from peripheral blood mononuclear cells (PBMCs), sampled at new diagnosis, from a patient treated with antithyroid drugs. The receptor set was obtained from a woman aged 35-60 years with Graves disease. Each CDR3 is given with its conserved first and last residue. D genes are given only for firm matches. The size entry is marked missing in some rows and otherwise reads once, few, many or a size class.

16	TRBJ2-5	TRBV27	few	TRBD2	TGTGCCAGCAGTATTCGACTAGCGGGGGCCGGGGAGACCCAGTACTTC	CASSIRLAGAGETQYF
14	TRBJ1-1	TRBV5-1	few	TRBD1	TGCGCCAGCAGCTCGACAGGGGGTTTCACTGAAGCTTTCTTT	CASSSTGGFTEAFF
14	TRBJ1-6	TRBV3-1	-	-	TGTGCCAGCAGCCAAGCCAGGGAAGATTCACCCCTCCACTTT	CASSQAREDSPLHF
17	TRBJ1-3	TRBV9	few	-	TGTGCCAGCAGCGCCCTCCCCGAGGGCCAATCTGGAAACACCATATATTTT	CASSALPEGQSGNTIYF
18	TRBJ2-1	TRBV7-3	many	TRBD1	TGTGCCAGCAGCTTAAACGGGGGGACAGGGGGCAACTACAATGAGCAGTTCTTC	CASSLNGGTGGNYNEQFF
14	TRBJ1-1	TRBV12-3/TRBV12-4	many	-	TGTGCCAGCAGCCCCCAAAAACAGGGCCTTGAAGCTTTCTTT	CASSPQKQGLEAFF
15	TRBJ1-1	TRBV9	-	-	TGTGCCAGCAGCGTAGGTGGGGACTTGAACACTGAAGCTTTCTTT	CASSVGGDLNTEAFF
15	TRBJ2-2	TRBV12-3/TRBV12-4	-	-	TGTGCCAGCTTCTTCGGCGGCCCCTCCACCGGGGAGCTGTTTTTT	CASFFGGPSTGELFF
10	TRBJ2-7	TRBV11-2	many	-	TGTGCCAGCAGCGGCGCATGGCAGTACTTC	CASSGAWQYF
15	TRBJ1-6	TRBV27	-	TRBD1	TGTGCCAGCCAGACAGGGCGCTCCTATAATTCACCCCTCCACTTT	CASQTGRSYNSPLHF
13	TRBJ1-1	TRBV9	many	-	TGTGCCAGCAGCGTTTCCCCGAACACTGAAGCTTTCTTT	CASSVSPNTEAFF
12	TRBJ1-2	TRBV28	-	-	TGTGCCAGCCGACACTCGGACTCTGGCTACACCTTC	CASRHSDSGYTF
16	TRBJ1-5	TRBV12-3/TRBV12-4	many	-	TGTGCCAGCAGTTACGCCGGGGGTAGTGGCAATCAGCCCCAGCATTTT	CASSYAGGSGNQPQHF
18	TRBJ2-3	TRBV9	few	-	TGTGCCAGCAGCGTAGCCCCGTTAGGGGGGGGGCCCCCAGATACGCAGTATTTT	CASSVAPLGGGPPDTQYF
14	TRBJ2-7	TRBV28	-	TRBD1	TGTGCCAGCAGCTTCACGACAGGGGCCTACGAGCAGTACTTC	CASSFTTGAYEQYF
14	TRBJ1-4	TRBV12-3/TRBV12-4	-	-	TGTGCCAGCAGTTACGGGTTGGGCAGTGAAAAACTGTTTTTT	CASSYGLGSEKLFF
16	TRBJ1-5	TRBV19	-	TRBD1	TGTGCCAGTACAAGGACAGGGAAAAGTGCCAATCAGCCCCAGCATTTT	CASTRTGKSANQPQHF
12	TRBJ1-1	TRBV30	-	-	TGTGCCGTGACCCCCCGAGGGACTGAAGCTTTCTTT	CAVTPRGTEAFF
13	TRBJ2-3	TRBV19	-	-	TGTGCCAGTAGTATGCAGGTCATGGATACGCAGTATTTT	CASSMQVMDTQYF
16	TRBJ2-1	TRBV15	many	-	TGTGCCACCAGCCCCCGGGGAGGGGGGGGAGGAAATGAGCAGTTCTTC	CATSPRGGGGGNEQFF
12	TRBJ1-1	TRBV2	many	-	TGTGCCAGCAGAGCAGAGAGCACTGAAGCTTTCTTT	CASRAESTEAFF
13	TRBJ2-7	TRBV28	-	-	TGTGCCAGCATTTCCGAAGCTACCTACGAGCAGTACTTC	CASISEATYEQYF
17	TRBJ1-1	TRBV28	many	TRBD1	TGTGCCAGCAGTTTCGGGACAGGGAACCCGGATAATGCTGAAGCTTTCTTT	CASSFGTGNPDNAEAFF
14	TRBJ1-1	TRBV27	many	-	TGTGCCAGCAGTTTATTTTCAGGGCGGACTGAAGCTTTCTTT	CASSLFSGRTEAFF
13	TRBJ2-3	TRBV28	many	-	TGTGCCAGCAGGGGACAAAGTCCAGATACGCAGTATTTT	CASRGQSPDTQYF
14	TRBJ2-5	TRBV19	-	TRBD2	TGTGCCAGTAGCCCTTGGGGGGGACGGGAGACCCAGTACTTC	CASSPWGGRETQYF
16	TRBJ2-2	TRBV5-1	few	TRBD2	TGCGCCAGCAGCCACGGACTAGCGGGGGACACCGGGGAGCTGTTTTTT	CASSHGLAGDTGELFF
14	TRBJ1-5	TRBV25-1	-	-	TGTGCCAGCGGTGAAGGCAAGAGCAATCAGCCCCAGCATTTT	CASGEGKSNQPQHF
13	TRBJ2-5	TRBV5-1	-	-	TGCGCCAGCAGCTTGGCCCTCGCCGAGACCCAGTACTTC	CASSLALAETQYF
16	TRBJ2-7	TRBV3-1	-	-	TGTGCCAGCAGCCAAGTCCGAACAGGGATTCCCTACGAGCAGTACTTC	CASSQVRTGIPYEQYF
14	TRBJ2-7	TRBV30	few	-	TGTGCCTGGAGTCTCTCGGAGGATGACTACGAGCAGTACTTC	CAWSLSEDDYEQYF
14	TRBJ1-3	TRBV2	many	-	TGTGCCAGCCGGGTGAAAGGCTCTGGAAACACCATATATTTT	CASRVKGSGNTIYF
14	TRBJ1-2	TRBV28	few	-	TGTGCCAGCACTCTGACAGGTCTTTTGAGCGGCTACACCTTC	CASTLTGLLSGYTF
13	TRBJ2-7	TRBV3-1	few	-	TGTGCCAGCAGCCCCTCTGTGCACTACGAGCAGTACTTC	CASSPSVHYEQYF
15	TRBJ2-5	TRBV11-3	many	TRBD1	TGTGCCAGCAGCCGCTGGACAGGGGGCACAGAGACCCAGTACTTC	CASSRWTGGTETQYF
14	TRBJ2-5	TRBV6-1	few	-	TGTGCCAGCAGTGAAGCCGGGACTCAAGAGACCCAGTACTTC	CASSEAGTQETQYF
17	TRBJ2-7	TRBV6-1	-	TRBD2	TGTGCCAGCAGTCCCCTAGGGAGCGGGGGGGCTTCGGGGGAGCAGTACTTC	CASSPLGSGGASGEQYF
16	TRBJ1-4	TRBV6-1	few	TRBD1	TGTGCCAGCAGTGACAGGGGGCTTCTTACTAATGAAAAACTGTTTTTT	CASSDRGLLTNEKLFF
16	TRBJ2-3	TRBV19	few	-	TGTGCCAGTAGTATAAGGGGGGAAAGTGACACAGATACGCAGTATTTT	CASSIRGESDTDTQYF
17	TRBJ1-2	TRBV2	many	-	TGTGCCAGCAGTGAAAGTTTCGTCGCAGGGACCTTCCGGGGCTACACCTTC	CASSESFVAGTFRGYTF
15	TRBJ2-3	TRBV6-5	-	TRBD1	TGTGCCAGCGGTTTACAGGGGCCCTCCACAGATACGCAGTATTTT	CASGLQGPSTDTQYF